This T cell receptor beta chain was documented in a study of beta chain features in type 1 diabetes. A note on this clone: Antigen: not known.

Study observations and caveats: Relative to healthy donors, patients appeared to have naive, central memory and Treg TCRB repertoires that were more similar. Cells expressing TCR highly could be over-represented by cDNA sequencing. Within each of all four CD4+ subsets, Type 1 diabetes patients had TCRB CDR3s that were moderately but significantly shorter.

The isolated RNA, all of it, was reverse transcribed, so expressed TCRB transcripts were what got sequenced. Libraries were prepared by immunoSEQ multiplex PCR; TCRdb keeps only in-frame clonotypes and omits some of them. The sample contains under 550,000 clones, approximately 10% of which appear only once. The receptor's source is a woman younger than 30 in good health. The sequenced material came from naive CD4+ T cells from blood.

CDR3 region: CASISRGGFGEQFF. The CDR3 nucleotides are TGTGCCAGCATCTCCAGGGGAGGGTTTGGTGAGCAGTTCTTC. This chain links TRBV7-9 with TRBJ2-1; D may be TRBD2 (7 bases). The length of the CDR3 is 14 residues. The germline V gene has CDR1 SEHNR and CDR2 FQNEAQ (reference sequence). The V end was cut by 7 bases, the J end by 9 bases, with 19 bases between.